Presented here are 3 T cell receptor beta chains from one specimen sequenced in a study of siplizumab effects on memory and regulatory T cells. Assay: immunoSEQ multiplex PCR; the TCRdb copy retains only in-frame clones and omits some. Of 100,000 or so clones in the sample, over 90% were seen once. Source material: non-Treg CD4+ T cells sorted from blood. Receptors originate from a human donor in good health.

The chain links TRBV6-5 to TRBJ2-5, with TRBD1 matching over 9 bases. CDR1 MNHEY and CDR2 SVGAGI come from the germline V gene. CDR3 length: 14 amino acids. The ends lost 6 bases at V and 5 bases at J; junction bases unmatched: 7. The CDR3 here is CASRRGQGWETQYF. The CDR3 DNA follows: TGTGCCAGCAGACGGGGACAGGGCTGGGAGACCCAGTACTTC.

The gene calls are TRBV6-4 and TRBJ2-1, with a tentative D call TRBD1 (5 bases). Trimming cost V 0 bases and J 6 bases, with 6 bases left between them. Germline V CDR1 and CDR2: MRHNA, SNTAGT. The CDR3 extends over 13 amino acids. CDR3 protein: CASSDSTVNEQFF. CDR3 sequence (DNA): TGTGCCAGCAGTGACTCGACAGTCAATGAGCAGTTCTTC.

Only one count was recorded for this clone. The chain carries TRBV28 and TRBJ1-1; a weak D match, TRBD1 (6 bases). The germline gives CDR1 MDHEN, CDR2 SYDVKM. CDR3 size: 12 residues. V lost 6 bases, J lost 7 bases, and 12 bases lay in between. This chain's CDR3 is CASRGGAFEAFF. The CDR3 DNA reads TGTGCCAGCAGGGGGGGGGCGTTTGAAGCTTTCTTT.